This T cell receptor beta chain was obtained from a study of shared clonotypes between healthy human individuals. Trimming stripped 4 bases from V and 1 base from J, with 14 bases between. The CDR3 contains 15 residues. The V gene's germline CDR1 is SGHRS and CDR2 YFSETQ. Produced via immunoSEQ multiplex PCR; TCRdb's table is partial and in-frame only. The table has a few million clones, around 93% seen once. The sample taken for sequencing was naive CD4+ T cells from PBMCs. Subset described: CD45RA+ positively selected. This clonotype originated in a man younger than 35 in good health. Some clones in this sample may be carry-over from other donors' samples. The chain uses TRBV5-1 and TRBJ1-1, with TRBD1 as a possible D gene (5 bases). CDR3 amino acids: CASSTLMGQNTEAFF. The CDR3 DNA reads TGCGCCAGCAGCACGTTAATGGGGCAGAACACTGAAGCTTTCTTT.